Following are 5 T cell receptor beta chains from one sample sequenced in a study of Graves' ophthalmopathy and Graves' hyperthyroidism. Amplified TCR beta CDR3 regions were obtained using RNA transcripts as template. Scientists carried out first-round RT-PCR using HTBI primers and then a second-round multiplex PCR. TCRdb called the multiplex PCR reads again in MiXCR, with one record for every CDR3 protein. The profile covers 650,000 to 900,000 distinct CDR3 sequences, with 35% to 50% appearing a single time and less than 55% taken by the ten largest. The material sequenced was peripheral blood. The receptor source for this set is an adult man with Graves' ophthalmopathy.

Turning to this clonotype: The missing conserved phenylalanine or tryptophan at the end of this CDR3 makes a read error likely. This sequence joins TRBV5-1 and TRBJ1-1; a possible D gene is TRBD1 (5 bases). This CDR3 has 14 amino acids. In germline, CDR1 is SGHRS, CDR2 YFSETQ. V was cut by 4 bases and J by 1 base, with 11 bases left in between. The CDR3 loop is CASSPGLANTEAFL. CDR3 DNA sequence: TGCGCCAGCAGCCCGGGACTGGCGAACACTGAAGCTTTCCTT.

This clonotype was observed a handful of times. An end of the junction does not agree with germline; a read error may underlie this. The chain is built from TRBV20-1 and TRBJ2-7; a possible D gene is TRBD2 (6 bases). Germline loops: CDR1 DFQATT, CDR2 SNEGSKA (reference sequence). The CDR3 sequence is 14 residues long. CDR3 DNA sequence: TGCAGTGCTAGAGACCCGCGCGGGGATTCGGAGCGGTACTTC. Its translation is CSARDPRGDSERYF.

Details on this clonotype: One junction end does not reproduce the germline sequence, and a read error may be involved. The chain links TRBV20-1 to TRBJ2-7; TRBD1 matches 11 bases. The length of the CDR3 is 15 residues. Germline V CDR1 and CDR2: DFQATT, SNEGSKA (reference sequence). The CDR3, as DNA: TGCAGTGCCAGAGCAGGACAGGGGGCTTTCGACGAGCAGTACTTC. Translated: CSARAGQGAFDEQYF.

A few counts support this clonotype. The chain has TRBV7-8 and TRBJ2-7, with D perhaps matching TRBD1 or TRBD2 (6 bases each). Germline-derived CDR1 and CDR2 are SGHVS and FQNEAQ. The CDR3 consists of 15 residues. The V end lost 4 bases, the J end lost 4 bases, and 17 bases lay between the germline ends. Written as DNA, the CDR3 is TGTGCCAGCAGCTATTTTCGGGGGCGAGGGTACGAGCAGTACTTC. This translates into CASSYFRGRGYEQYF.

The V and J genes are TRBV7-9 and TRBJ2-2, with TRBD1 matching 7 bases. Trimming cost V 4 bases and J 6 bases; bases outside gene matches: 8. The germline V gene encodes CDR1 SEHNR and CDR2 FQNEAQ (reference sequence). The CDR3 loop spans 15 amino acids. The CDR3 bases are TGTGCCAGCAGCTCCGTACAGGGGTGGGCCGGGGAGCTGTTTTTT. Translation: CASSSVQGWAGELFF. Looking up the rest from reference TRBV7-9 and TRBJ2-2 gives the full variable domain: DTGVSQNPRHKITKRGQNVTFRCDPISEHNRLYWYRQTLGQGPEFLTYFQNEAQLEKSRLLSDRFSAERPKGSFSTLEIQRTEQGDSAMYLCASSSVQGWAGELFFGEGSRLTVL.